Sequencing of this T cell receptor beta chain was carried out in a study of tumor and adjacent non-tumor tissue in lung cancer. For this clonotype: One junction end disagrees with the germline gene, perhaps due to a read error.

TCRbeta libraries were built with three rounds of nested PCR, modified from ARM-PCR. One entry per CDR3 protein results from TCRdb running MiXCR on the multiplex PCR reads. The table shows 65,000 to 70,000 distinct CDR3 sequences, with roughly 56% occurring only once. The template was RNA from unsorted bulk tissue. The material sequenced was lung tumor tissue. This receptor was identified in a man between 45 and 60 years old with non-small cell lung cancer.

CDR3 DNA sequence: TGCAGCGTTGCATTCCATAGCGGGAGTTCCACAGATACGCACTATTTT. Encoded protein: CSVAFHSGSSTDTHYF. This chain links TRBV29-1 with TRBJ2-3, with 9 bases identical to TRBD2. This CDR3 is built from 16 residues. CDR1 is SQVTM, CDR2 ANQGSEA, per germline.